Listed here is a single T cell receptor (beta chain). Its matching antigen is unknown. Some clones are missing from TCRdb's copy, which holds only in-frame ones; the method was immunoSEQ multiplex PCR. The sample includes about 400,000 clones, around 85% seen only once; the top ten take around 3.4%. These data are taken from a study of Ad26.COV2.S vaccination and SARS-CoV-2 variants. As for treatment: 19 received Ad26.COV2.S at low or high dose, single or two shots; about 5 received placebo; per-sample allocation not given. The study sampled participants on day 63 after the first vaccine or placebo injection. Findings and caveats of the study: Responses of T cells in total may have been underestimated by the TCR breadth and depth analyses. Vaccine recipients showed a spike-specific TCR breadth that was higher than in placebo recipients. Breadth of non-spike TCRs did not differ between vaccinees and placebo recipients.

This CDR3 has 16 amino acids. Trimming took 7 bases from V and 5 from J, leaving 21 bases between them. This TCR came from a person between 18 and 65 years old who received the Ad26.COV2.S COVID-19 vaccine or a placebo. Sequencing was performed on peripheral blood, taken in a trial of Ad26.COV2.S vaccine versus placebo. This chain uses TRBV23-1 with TRBJ2-1, with D hard to call. TRBV23-1 belongs to the ORF category, with a function that is uncertain. The CDR3 reads CASTTGRPPFNNEQFF. CDR3 bases: TGCGCCAGCACAACGGGCAGGCCCCCCTTCAACAATGAGCAGTTCTTC.